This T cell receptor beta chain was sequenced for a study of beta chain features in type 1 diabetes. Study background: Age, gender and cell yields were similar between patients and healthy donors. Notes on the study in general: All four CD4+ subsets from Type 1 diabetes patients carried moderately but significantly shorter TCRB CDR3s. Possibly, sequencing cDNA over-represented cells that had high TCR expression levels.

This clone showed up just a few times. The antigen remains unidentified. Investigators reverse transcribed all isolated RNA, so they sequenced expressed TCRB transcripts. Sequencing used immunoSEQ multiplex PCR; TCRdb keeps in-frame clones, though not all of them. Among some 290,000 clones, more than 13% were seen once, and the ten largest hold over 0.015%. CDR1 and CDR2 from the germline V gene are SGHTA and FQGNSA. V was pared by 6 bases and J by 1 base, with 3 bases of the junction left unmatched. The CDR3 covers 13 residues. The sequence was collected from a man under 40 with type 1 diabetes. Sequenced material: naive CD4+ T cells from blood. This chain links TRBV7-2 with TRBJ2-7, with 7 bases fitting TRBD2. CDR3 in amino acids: CASRVAGSYEQYF. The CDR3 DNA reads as TGTGCCAGCAGAGTAGCGGGTTCCTACGAGCAGTACTTC.